This TCR beta chain comes out of a study of cytomegalovirus exposure and HLA in healthy donors. As regards this clone: Its antigen remains unknown. The junction and the germline gene differ at one end; a read error may be behind it.

Findings of the study overall: Most TCR beta V segments were productive about 87% or about 30% of the time in an earlier analysis. Investigators reported approximately 170 TCR beta chains as tied to cytomegalovirus. Accurate HLA-A and HLA-B prediction from TCR beta sequences was reported for most subjects.

The CDR3 spans 15 residues. Germline-derived CDR1 and CDR2 are SEHNR and FQNEAQ (reference sequence). The PCR had 60 Vbeta and 13 Jbeta primers. Produced via immunoSEQ multiplex PCR; TCRdb's table is partial and in-frame only. The table includes 90,000 to 120,000 clones, over 75% detected once. What was sequenced was PBMCs. The receptor comes from a man aged 30-40 years in good health and CMV-seronegative. This chain joins TRBV7-9 and TRBJ2-1, with 10 bases matching TRBD2. DNA for the CDR3: TGTGCCAGCAGCCTAGCGGGAGCTAAATACAATGAGCAGTTCTTC. It is translated as CASSLAGAKYNEQFF.